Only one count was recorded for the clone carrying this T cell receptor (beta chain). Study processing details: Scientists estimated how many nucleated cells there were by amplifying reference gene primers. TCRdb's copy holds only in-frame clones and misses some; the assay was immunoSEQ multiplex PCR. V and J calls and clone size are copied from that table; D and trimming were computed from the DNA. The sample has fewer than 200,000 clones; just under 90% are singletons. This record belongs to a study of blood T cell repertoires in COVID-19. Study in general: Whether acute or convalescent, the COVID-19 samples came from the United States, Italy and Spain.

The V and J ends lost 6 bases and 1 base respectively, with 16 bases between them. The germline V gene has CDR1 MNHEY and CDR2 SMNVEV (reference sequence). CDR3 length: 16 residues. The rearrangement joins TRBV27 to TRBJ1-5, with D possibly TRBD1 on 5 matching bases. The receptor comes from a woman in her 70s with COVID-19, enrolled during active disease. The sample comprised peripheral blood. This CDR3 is CASSRSRGLSNQPQHF. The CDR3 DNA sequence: TGTGCCAGCAGCCGCTCGCGGGGGTTAAGCAATCAGCCCCAGCATTTT.